The 25 T cell receptor beta chains given below trace back to one sample, sequenced in a study of blood T cell repertoires in COVID-19. Profiled with immunoSEQ multiplex PCR; TCRdb holds only in-frame clones, not every one. The table has 280,000 or so clones, approximately 83% seen once. The sample taken for sequencing was peripheral blood. These receptors were collected from a human donor in a cohort sampled during active COVID-19.

The V call is TRBV19, the J call TRBJ1-2; 11 bases are shared with TRBD1. The ends lost 9 bases at V and 6 bases at J; junction bases unmatched: 9. CDR3 length equals 14 residues. Germline V CDR1 and CDR2: LNHDA, SQIVND (reference sequence). The CDR3 DNA sequence: TGTGCCAGCAGGAGGACAGGGGGCAGCGATGGCTACACCTTC. Translation: CASRRTGGSDGYTF.

The V and J genes are TRBV5-1 and TRBJ2-7; 13 nucleotides line up with TRBD2. The length of the CDR3 is 15 residues. The ends lost 3 bases at V and 6 bases at J; junction bases unmatched: 6. Germline-derived CDR1 and CDR2 are SGHRS and YFSETQ. The DNA of the CDR3 is TGCGCCAGCAGCTGGACTAGCGGGAGTGTCAGCGAGCAGTACTTC. Protein product: CASSWTSGSVSEQYF.

The V call is TRBV3-1 (or the pseudogene TRBV3-2), the J call TRBJ2-5; possible D gene TRBD2, 5 bases. V lost 4 bases, J lost 7 bases, and 19 bases lay in between. The CDR3 loop spans 15 amino acids. In germline, CDR1 is LGHDT, CDR2 YNNKEL (reference sequence). For the CDR3, the DNA is TGTGCCAGCAGCCCCAGTGGGAGTGGGGTAGCGACCCAGTACTTC. This sequence encodes CASSPSGSGVATQYF.

The V gene is TRBV18, the J gene TRBJ2-3, with D unresolved. Germline values: CDR1 KGHSH, CDR2 LQKENI. V was pared by 3 bases and J by 0 bases, with 13 bases between. The CDR3 length is 16 residues. DNA for the CDR3: TGTGCCAGCTCACCTCCTGCACGCACTAGCACAGATACGCAGTATTTT. This sequence encodes CASSPPARTSTDTQYF.

The V call is TRBV2, the J call TRBJ2-1, with 10 bases fitting TRBD1. There are 12 residues in the CDR3. Germline assignment: CDR1 SNHLY and CDR2 FYNNEI. Trimming took 10 bases from V and 8 from J; bases not matched to a gene: 5. The CDR3 DNA reads TGTGCCACGGGACAGGGGTACGATGAGCAGTTCTTC. It codes for CATGQGYDEQFF.

The chain is built from TRBV7-9 and TRBJ2-7; possible D gene TRBD1, 5 bases. CDR1 SEHNR and CDR2 FQNEAQ come from the germline V gene (reference sequence). V was clipped by 0 bases and J by 3 bases, with 12 bases between them. This CDR3 region has 15 residues. This CDR3 is CASSLAGQGGYEQYF. DNA of the CDR3: TGTGCCAGCAGCTTAGCAGGGCAGGGTGGCTACGAGCAGTACTTC. The full variable domain, rest sourced from reference TRBV7-9 and TRBJ2-7, is DTGVSQNPRHKITKRGQNVTFRCDPISEHNRLYWYRQTLGQGPEFLTYFQNEAQLEKSRLLSDRFSAERPKGSFSTLEIQRTEQGDSAMYLCASSLAGQGGYEQYFGPGTRLTVT.

The V call is TRBV4-1, the J call TRBJ1-1; 7 nucleotides match TRBD1. This CDR3 spans 15 amino acids. Losses at the gene ends were 1 base for V and 0 bases for J; bases not matched to a gene: 2. The germline gives CDR1 MGHRA, CDR2 YSYEKL. The CDR3 nucleotides read TGCGCCAGCAGCCAAGGAGACAGGGTGAACACTGAAGCTTTCTTT. Protein product: CASSQGDRVNTEAFF.

The gene calls are TRBV9 and TRBJ2-7; D perhaps matches TRBD1 (5 bases). Deletions cut 0 bases from V and 7 bases from J, with 14 bases between. Looked up from germline, CDR1 is SGDLS and CDR2 is YYNGEE. The CDR3 spans 14 residues. The CDR3, as DNA: TGTGCCAGCAGCGTAGGACCGTCCAAGGGGGAGCAGTACTTC. It specifies CASSVGPSKGEQYF.

The chain is built from TRBV6-1 and TRBJ1-1, with D maybe TRBD1 (6 bases). The CDR3 length is 13 residues. CDR1 is MNHNS, CDR2 SASEGT, per germline. The germline V and J ends were trimmed by 1 base and 5 bases, with 8 bases remaining between them. In DNA, the CDR3 is TGTGCCAGCAGTGAAGTACAGGGAACTGAAGCTTTCTTT. It specifies CASSEVQGTEAFF.

A remark on this clone: Compared with germline, one end of the junction differs, possibly owing to a read error. Within the sample, other DNA sequences also encode this same CDR3. In nucleotides, the CDR3 is TGTGCTAGCAATACGGGTGTCATTACTGAAGCTTTCTTT. Amino acid sequence: CASNTGVITEAFF. The gene calls are TRBV12-3 or TRBV12-4 and TRBJ1-1; D unresolved. CDR3 size: 13 residues.

The chain links TRBV5-6 to TRBJ2-3; TRBD1 aligns across 8 bases. V was clipped by 2 bases and J by 6 bases; unmatched bases: 2. Germline CDR1 is SGHDT and CDR2 is YYEEEE. The CDR3 contains 13 residues. CDR3 protein: CASSLQGVDTQYF. The CDR3 DNA follows: TGTGCCAGCAGCTTACAGGGGGTGGATACGCAGTATTTT.

This sequence joins TRBV24-1 and TRBJ2-3; TRBD1 matches at 12 bases. The CDR3 has 13 amino acids. Per germline, CDR1 KGHDR and CDR2 SFDVKD. Trimming at V came to 10 bases and at J to 4 bases, leaving 2 bases not matched to a gene. In DNA form, the CDR3 reads TGTGCCACGGGACAGGGGGCATCAGATACGCAGTATTTT. Translation: CATGQGASDTQYF.

The table lists this clone with a few counts. This chain uses TRBV27 with TRBJ2-5, with 9 bases aligning to TRBD1. There are 16 residues in the CDR3. Trimming removed 7 bases from V and 4 bases from J; junction bases left unmatched: 13. CDR1 and CDR2 from the germline V gene are MNHEY and SMNVEV (reference sequence). The CDR3 DNA follows: TGTGCCAGCACCAGATTTACAGGGGGCAGGGGAGAGACCCAGTACTTC. It translates to CASTRFTGGRGETQYF.

In its sample, this clone was seen a few times. This chain joins TRBV3-1 (or the pseudogene TRBV3-2) and TRBJ2-1; 8 nucleotides align to TRBD2. The CDR3 has 14 amino acids. Germline CDR1 is LGHDT and CDR2 is YNNKEL (reference sequence). V lost 7 bases to trimming and J lost 8 bases; unmatched junction nucleotides: 10. CDR3 bases: TGTGCCAGCACTCGGAGCGGGAGTGTCGATGAGCAGTTCTTC. The encoded protein is CASTRSGSVDEQFF.

This clone was detected only once. V usage is TRBV6-1 and J usage is TRBJ2-3; 7 positions agree with TRBD1. The junction had 8 bases not matched to a gene; V was cut back by 3 bases and J by 2 bases. CDR3 length: 16 amino acids. Germline CDR1 MNHNS, CDR2 SASEGT. DNA of the CDR3: TGTGCCAGCAGTGAGCAAGGGACAGCTAACACAGATACGCAGTATTTT. Protein product: CASSEQGTANTDTQYF.

The chain combines TRBV29-1 with TRBJ2-7; 9 positions match TRBD1. The CDR3 runs to 11 residues. CDR1 is SQVTM and CDR2 is ANQGSEA in the germline V gene. V shed 7 bases, J shed 7 bases, and the junction held 5 bases outside the gene matches. The CDR3 here is CSANRGREQYF. Here the CDR3 DNA reads TGCAGCGCGAACAGGGGGCGGGAGCAGTACTTC.

This rearrangement joins TRBV7-9 to TRBJ1-1; 9 positions match TRBD1. CDR1 is SEHNR, CDR2 FQNEAQ, per germline (reference sequence). The length of the CDR3 is 14 residues. The V and J ends lost 5 bases and 7 bases, in that order; junction bases with no gene match: 8. The CDR3 DNA reads TGTGCCAGCAGCCGATGGGACAGGGTGGGTGAAGCTTTCTTT. It translates to CASSRWDRVGEAFF. Full variable domain (rest looked up from reference TRBV7-9 and TRBJ1-1): DTGVSQNPRHKITKRGQNVTFRCDPISEHNRLYWYRQTLGQGPEFLTYFQNEAQLEKSRLLSDRFSAERPKGSFSTLEIQRTEQGDSAMYLCASSRWDRVGEAFFGQGTRLTVV.

The chain's CDR3 is CASTSGRIQETQYF. CDR3 coding DNA: TGCGCCAGCACTAGCGGGAGGATCCAAGAGACCCAGTACTTC. The chain carries TRBV5-1 and TRBJ2-5; 11 bases are shared with TRBD2. V gave up 6 bases and J gave up 1 base; unmatched junction bases: 2. Germline CDR1 is SGHRS and CDR2 is YFSETQ. CDR3 size: 14 residues.

The chain joins TRBV7-2 to TRBJ2-5; 9 bases match TRBD1. The germline CDR1 and CDR2 sequences are SGHTA and FQGNSA. J lost 0 bases, V lost 4 bases, and 0 bases had no gene match. CDR3 length equals 14 residues. Here the CDR3 reads CASSWDRDQETQYF. The CDR3 nucleotides read TGTGCCAGCAGCTGGGACAGGGACCAAGAGACCCAGTACTTC.

This clone came up once. A read error may produce the germline difference seen at one junction end. The chain couples TRBV7-7 to TRBJ2-3, with 7 bases fitting TRBD2. This CDR3 region has 16 residues. CDR1 and CDR2 (germline): SSHAT, FNYEAQ (reference sequence). CDR3 loop: CASSQNREAGTDTQYF. CDR3 nucleotides: TGTGCTAGCAGTCAAAACCGGGAGGCCGGGACAGATACGCAGTATTTT.

The genes are TRBV7-9 and TRBJ2-1; 7 bases map to TRBD2. Germline CDR1 and CDR2: SEHNR and FQNEAQ (reference sequence). The CDR3 extends over 16 amino acids. The V and J ends lost 2 bases and 4 bases, in that order; junction bases with no gene match: 8. CDR3 loop: CASSLIMGGAYNEQFF. The CDR3 bases are TGTGCCAGCAGCTTAATCATGGGAGGGGCTTACAATGAGCAGTTCTTC.

The V gene is TRBV7-6, the J gene TRBJ2-5; tentative D call: TRBD1 (7 bases). The CDR3 has 15 amino acids. Germline CDR1 and CDR2: SGHVS and FNYEAQ. The V end was cut by 1 base, the J end by 2 bases, with 11 bases between. The CDR3 region is CASSLVPGGQETQYF. The CDR3 DNA sequence: TGTGCCAGCAGCTTAGTTCCAGGGGGGCAAGAGACCCAGTACTTC.

The chain combines TRBV12-3 or TRBV12-4 with TRBJ1-4; no firm D call. V was cut by 5 bases and J by 8 bases, with 12 bases left in between. The CDR3 sequence is 13 residues long. CDR3 loop: CASSTEGVEKLFF. The DNA of the CDR3 is TGTGCCAGCAGTACAGAGGGAGTCGAAAAACTGTTTTTT.

The chain is built from TRBV24-1 and TRBJ2-2, with D perhaps matching TRBD1 (5 bases). The CDR3 has 16 residues. Germline lookup yields CDR1 KGHDR and CDR2 SFDVKD. V lost 5 bases, J lost 0 bases, and 12 bases lay in between. The CDR3 DNA is TGTGCCACCAGTGGGGCATCAGGGCCGAACACCGGGGAGCTGTTTTTT. It encodes CATSGASGPNTGELFF.

This clone has just one count. The chain links TRBV19 to TRBJ2-4; TRBD1 aligns across 10 bases. The CDR3 length is 15 residues. The germline V gene encodes CDR1 LNHDA and CDR2 SQIVND (reference sequence). The ends lost 6 bases at V and 7 bases at J; junction bases unmatched: 9. CDR3 DNA: TGTGCCAGTAGCCCATGGGACAGGGGTTTTAACATTCAGTACTTC. Amino acid sequence: CASSPWDRGFNIQYF.